These 14 T cell receptor beta chains were all obtained from the same sample, sequenced in a study of a mutant IDH1 vaccine in newly diagnosed glioma. The table came from immunoSEQ multiplex PCR; TCRdb's copy has only in-frame clones and leaves some out. The sample contains 15,000 or so clones, around four fifths of which appear only once. Time point reported: baseline, week 1 (first vaccination visit). Treatment indicated: pre-vaccination baseline after standard-of-care therapy. Sequenced material: PBMCs, taken from a glioma patient treated with radiotherapy, temozolomide or both. The receptors were sampled from a middle-aged man with glioma.

The V gene is TRBV29-1, the J gene TRBJ2-7; perhaps D is TRBD1 or TRBD2 (5 bases each). This CDR3 has 16 residues. The germline V gene has CDR1 SQVTM and CDR2 ANQGSEA. V was trimmed by 5 bases and J by 3 bases, leaving 23 bases between them. The CDR3 DNA reads TGCAGCGTTCCCCCCCCCGGGACCTTCGTACACTACGAGCAGTACGTC. Its protein product is CSVPPPGTFVHYEQYV.

A few counts support this clone. The V and J genes are TRBV6-5 and TRBJ2-1, with 7 bases matching TRBD2. J lost 7 bases, V lost 3 bases, and 9 bases had no gene match. The CDR3 is 15 residues long. Looked up from germline, CDR1 is MNHEY and CDR2 is SVGAGI. The DNA for the CDR3 is TGTGCCAGCAGTTATTTTGGACTAGGGCGAAATGAGCAGTTCTTC. This encodes CASSYFGLGRNEQFF.

The J gene is TRBJ1-1, the V gene TRBV2; D uncertain. V lost 0 bases, J lost 0 bases, and 14 bases lay in between. CDR1 is SNHLY and CDR2 is FYNNEI in the germline V gene. CDR3 length equals 17 residues. In nucleotides, the CDR3 is TGTGCCAGCAGTGAAGCGATACTAGGACGGATGAACACTGAAGCTTTCTTT. Translating it yields CASSEAILGRMNTEAFF.

V is TRBV29-1 and J is TRBJ2-1; TRBD1 agrees at 12 bases. Germline CDR1 is SQVTM and CDR2 is ANQGSEA. V lost 3 bases, J lost 2 bases, and 8 bases stayed unmatched. The CDR3 length is 17 residues. The CDR3 sequence: CSVEGTGGSLPYNEQFF. CDR3 coding DNA: TGCAGCGTTGAGGGGACAGGGGGCTCTCTTCCCTACAATGAGCAGTTCTTC.

This clone was seen just once. The chain uses TRBV19 and TRBJ2-5; D possibly corresponds to TRBD2 (6 bases). This CDR3 has 14 amino acids. Between the trimmed V and J ends, which lost 3 bases and 2 bases, there was a span of 10 bases. CDR1 is LNHDA and CDR2 is SQIVND in the germline V gene (reference sequence). CDR3 in DNA: TGTGCCAGTAGTATTGGGGGGAGTCAAGAGACCCAGTACTTC. It encodes CASSIGGSQETQYF.

The chain carries TRBV6-1 and TRBJ1-1, with D uncertain. The CDR3 length is 15 residues. Trimming shortened V by 4 bases and J by 1 base, and 13 bases separated the two germline ends. Germline CDR1 MNHNS, CDR2 SASEGT. The CDR3 loop reads CASSAYRAQNTEAFF. In DNA, the CDR3 is TGTGCCAGCAGTGCCTACCGCGCCCAGAACACTGAAGCTTTCTTT.

This clone has only a few counts. The gene calls are TRBV29-1 and TRBJ2-2, with unresolved D. V lost 7 bases and J 5 bases, leaving 17 bases between the germline ends. This CDR3 contains 14 residues. Germline CDR1 SQVTM, CDR2 ANQGSEA. The CDR3 sequence is CSALIQRMTGELFF. The CDR3 DNA reads as TGCAGCGCCCTAATACAGCGAATGACCGGGGAGCTGTTTTTT.

V and J are TRBV18 and TRBJ2-5; TRBD2 matches 12 bases. Germline values: CDR1 KGHSH, CDR2 LQKENI. V was clipped by 3 bases and J by 5 bases; unmatched bases: 7. The CDR3 covers 16 residues. In nucleotides, the CDR3 is TGTGCCAGCTCACCTTCGACTAGCGGGAGAGGCGAGACCCAGTACTTC. This sequence encodes CASSPSTSGRGETQYF.

The rearrangement joins TRBV6-1 to TRBJ2-7; D remains ambiguous. With 0 bases removed from V and 7 bases from J, the gap between germline ends came to 10 bases. The CDR3 is 13 residues long. Per germline, CDR1 MNHNS and CDR2 SASEGT. The CDR3 here is CASSEAAVGEQYV. CDR3 nucleotide sequence: TGTGCCAGCAGTGAAGCGGCAGTAGGAGAGCAGTACGTC.

The CDR3 sequence is CASRKDRGGNQPQHF. In nucleotides, the CDR3 is TGTGCCAGCAGGAAGGACAGGGGCGGCAATCAGCCCCAGCATTTT. J is TRBJ1-5 and V is TRBV28; 9 positions match TRBD1. Germline values: CDR1 MDHEN, CDR2 SYDVKM. The CDR3 is 15 amino acids. The V gene end was trimmed by 6 bases and the J gene end by 2 bases; junction bases not matched to a gene: 5.

By frequency in the sample, this clone is medium-sized. V is TRBV5-6 and J is TRBJ1-1, with a tentative D call TRBD1 (5 bases). Germline CDR1 is SGHDT and CDR2 is YYEEEE. Trimming left V 3 bases short and J 7 bases short, with 10 bases between. CDR3 size: 12 residues. CDR3 amino acids: CASSWEGSEAFF. CDR3 sequence (DNA): TGTGCCAGCAGCTGGGAGGGGAGTGAAGCTTTCTTT.

V gene TRBV30 combines with J gene TRBJ2-1, with D perhaps TRBD1 (5 bases). Trimming stripped 0 bases from V and 3 bases from J, with 6 bases between. Germline loops: CDR1 GTSNPN, CDR2 SVGIG (reference sequence). This CDR3 has 13 residues. The CDR3 DNA follows: TGTGCCTGGAGTGTTCAGGGCTACAATGAGCAGTTCTTC. As protein: CAWSVQGYNEQFF.

V usage is TRBV15 and J usage is TRBJ2-2; 10 bases align to TRBD2. Germline loops: CDR1 LNHNV, CDR2 YYDKDF (reference sequence). V shed 3 bases, J shed 6 bases, and the junction held 13 bases outside the gene matches. CDR3 length equals 18 residues. In DNA form, the CDR3 reads TGTGCCACCAGCAGTGAACACCCGGGACTAGCGAGACCCGGGGAGCTGTTTTTT. Amino acids: CATSSEHPGLARPGELFF.

V and J are TRBV18 and TRBJ2-1, with 12 positions matching TRBD2. V shed 2 bases, J shed 5 bases, and the junction held 4 bases outside the gene matches. Germline V gene data show CDR1 as KGHSH and CDR2 as LQKENI. This CDR3 has 16 amino acids. CDR3 region: CASSPGLAGGDNEQFF. In DNA, the CDR3 is TGTGCCAGCTCACCAGGGCTAGCGGGAGGGGACAATGAGCAGTTCTTC.